These 21 T cell receptor beta chains originate from one sample sequenced in a study of CD8+CD57+ T cells in acquired aplastic anemia. Using genomic DNA as the template, TCR beta VDJ and CDR3 profiling was carried out. TCRdb reprocessed the reads with MiXCR, giving one entry per CDR3 protein. This sample carries fewer than 80,000 distinct CDR3 sequences, roughly 70% of them seen once, and the ten largest clones take more than 80%. Individuals selected for sequencing had exhibited CD8+CD57+ cell expansion on flow cytometry. The specimen was sorted CD4+, CD8+, or CD8+CD57+ T cells (not recorded which) from PBMCs. The receptors here all came from a human donor with aplastic anemia.

This clonotype appeared many times. The J gene is TRBJ1-6, the V gene TRBV7-9; 12 bases match TRBD1. CDR1 SEHNR and CDR2 FQNEAQ come from the germline V gene (reference sequence). V was clipped by 1 base and J by 5 bases; unmatched bases: 3. The CDR3 spans 17 residues. Here the CDR3 reads CASSLVGQGANNSPLHF. DNA for the CDR3: TGTGCCAGCAGCTTAGTGGGACAGGGGGCCAATAATTCACCCCTCCACTTT. The whole variable domain, filled in from reference TRBV7-9 and TRBJ1-6, reads DTGVSQNPRHKITKRGQNVTFRCDPISEHNRLYWYRQTLGQGPEFLTYFQNEAQLEKSRLLSDRFSAERPKGSFSTLEIQRTEQGDSAMYLCASSLVGQGANNSPLHFGNGTRLTVT.

The V gene is TRBV19, the J gene TRBJ1-5; D is ambiguous. In germline, CDR1 is LNHDA, CDR2 SQIVND (reference sequence). CDR3 length equals 16 residues. The ends were cut back, 5 bases at V and 0 bases at J, with 14 bases in the middle. The CDR3, as DNA: TGTGCCAGTAGTCCCTTGCGAGGAGCTAGCAATCAGCCCCAGCATTTT. This sequence encodes CASSPLRGASNQPQHF.

This chain uses TRBV10-3 with TRBJ1-1, with D uncertain. There are 15 residues in the CDR3. The germline CDR1 and CDR2 sequences are ENHRY and SYGVKD. Trimming shortened V by 5 bases and J by 0 bases, and 13 bases separated the two germline ends. The CDR3 DNA reads as TGTGCCATCAGTCCTGGGCAGGCGCTGAACACTGAAGCTTTCTTT. Amino acid sequence: CAISPGQALNTEAFF.

V gene TRBV12-3 or TRBV12-4 combines with J gene TRBJ2-7, with unresolved D. Trimming took off 5 bases at V and 0 bases at J, with 2 bases between the two ends. CDR3 size: 11 residues. CDR3 in DNA: TGTGCCAGCAGTGTCTCCTACGAGCAGTACTTC. Amino acid sequence: CASSVSYEQYF.

The gene calls are TRBV29-1 and TRBJ2-7; 8 bases fit TRBD2. Germline loops: CDR1 SQVTM, CDR2 ANQGSEA. J gave up 3 bases and V 4 bases, and 11 bases lay outside the gene matches. The CDR3 extends over 15 amino acids. Here the CDR3 DNA reads TGCAGCGTTGTCTTAGCGGGGAGAGGGCTCTACGAGCAGTACTTC. Its translation: CSVVLAGRGLYEQYF.

CDR3 nucleotides: TGTGCCAGCAAACAGGGAACGAACACCGGGGAGCTGTTTTTT. Translating it yields CASKQGTNTGELFF. V is TRBV2 and J is TRBJ2-2; the D gene is possibly TRBD1 (6 bases). V was shortened by 7 bases and J by 0 bases, with 9 bases between the two germline ends. Germline CDR1 and CDR2: SNHLY and FYNNEI. This CDR3 region has 14 residues.

CDR3 amino acids: CASSTGPGVYEQYF. The DNA for the CDR3 is TGTGCCAGTAGTACCGGACCGGGCGTCTACGAGCAGTACTTC. The chain combines TRBV19 with TRBJ2-7; D not certain. Trimming removed 4 bases at V and 3 bases at J, with 13 bases between. CDR3 length equals 14 residues. Germline V gives CDR1 LNHDA, CDR2 SQIVND (reference sequence).

This sequence joins TRBV29-1 and TRBJ2-3; D remains ambiguous. Germline V gene sequence: CDR1 SQVTM, CDR2 ANQGSEA. The CDR3 sequence is 11 residues long. V dropped 4 bases and J dropped 4 bases, with 6 bases sitting between them. Here the CDR3 reads CSVGGADTQYF. For the CDR3, the DNA is TGCAGCGTTGGTGGGGCAGATACGCAGTATTTT.

This chain uses TRBV7-9 with TRBJ2-7, with 10 bases matching TRBD1. The CDR3 has 13 amino acids. V was clipped by 8 bases and J by 4 bases; unmatched bases: 5. The V gene's germline CDR1 is SEHNR and CDR2 FQNEAQ (reference sequence). Here the CDR3 reads CASGRQGAYEQYF. CDR3 bases: TGTGCCAGCGGCCGACAGGGGGCGTACGAGCAGTACTTC. The full variable domain, completed using reference TRBV7-9 and TRBJ2-7, is DTGVSQNPRHKITKRGQNVTFRCDPISEHNRLYWYRQTLGQGPEFLTYFQNEAQLEKSRLLSDRFSAERPKGSFSTLEIQRTEQGDSAMYLCASGRQGAYEQYFGPGTRLTVT.

V is TRBV10-2 and J is TRBJ2-7; D remains unclear. The CDR3 extends over 12 amino acids. The germline CDR1 and CDR2 sequences are WSHSY and SAAADI. Trimming cost V 2 bases and J 9 bases, with 11 bases left between them. The CDR3 spells CASSEVWELQYF. CDR3 coding DNA: TGCGCCAGCAGTGAGGTTTGGGAACTGCAGTACTTC.

This clonotype was observed many times. This chain uses TRBV7-9 with TRBJ1-3; 8 positions match TRBD1. Germline V gene data show CDR1 as SEHNR and CDR2 as FQNEAQ (reference sequence). This CDR3 is built from 19 residues. Trimming at V came to 5 bases and at J to 5 bases, leaving 20 bases not matched to a gene. CDR3 sequence reads: CASSQRTGTEYKARNTIYF. The CDR3 DNA reads as TGTGCCAGCAGCCAGAGGACAGGGACGGAGTATAAGGCCCGAAACACCATATATTTT.

The chain employs TRBV7-9 and TRBJ2-1; D gene ambiguous. Germline CDR1 reads SEHNR; CDR2 reads FQNEAQ (reference sequence). Trimming pared 8 bases from V and 1 base from J, leaving 6 bases between. The CDR3 totals 12 residues. DNA for the CDR3: TGTGCCAGCGGTCGTTCCTACAATGAGCAGTTCTTC. As protein: CASGRSYNEQFF.

There are a few counts of this clonotype. This rearrangement joins TRBV27 to TRBJ2-4; tentatively, D is TRBD1 (5 bases). Trimming removed 3 bases from V and 2 bases from J, with 8 bases in between. The CDR3 covers 14 residues. Germline V CDR1 and CDR2: MNHEY, SMNVEV (reference sequence). The CDR3 region is CASSFQDTKNIQYF. The CDR3 DNA reads as TGTGCCAGCAGTTTCCAGGACACCAAAAACATTCAGTACTTC.

This clonotype was recorded a few times. This chain uses TRBV7-2 with TRBJ2-5; a weak D match, TRBD2 (6 bases). Germline assignment: CDR1 SGHTA and CDR2 FQGNSA. Trimming shortened V by 4 bases and J by 5 bases, and 11 bases separated the two germline ends. This CDR3 comprises 13 residues. CDR3 residues: CASSWRGGETQYF. The CDR3 DNA is TGTGCCAGCAGCTGGCGGGGCGGGGAGACCCAGTACTTC.

The chain uses TRBV12-3 or TRBV12-4 and TRBJ1-6, with 7 positions matching TRBD1. The CDR3 runs to 15 residues. The J segment lost 7 bases and the V segment lost 6 bases, leaving 9 bases of the junction unmatched. CDR3 in amino acids: CASSLLTGMNSPLHF. DNA of the CDR3: TGTGCCAGCAGCCTCTTGACAGGGATGAATTCACCCCTCCACTTT.

V and J are TRBV29-1 and TRBJ2-2, with 7 bases that match TRBD1. This CDR3 is 13 amino acids long. CDR1 SQVTM and CDR2 ANQGSEA come from the germline V gene. With V trimmed by 6 bases and J by 7 bases, 8 bases remained unmatched. This CDR3 is CSVGTGADGELFF. The CDR3 coding sequence is TGCAGCGTCGGAACAGGGGCCGACGGGGAGCTGTTTTTT.

V is TRBV2 and J is TRBJ2-7; 9 bases are shared with TRBD1. This CDR3 contains 14 residues. Unmatched junction bases numbered 9, after V lost 6 bases and J lost 6 bases. The V gene's germline CDR1 is SNHLY and CDR2 FYNNEI. CDR3 residues: CASRQTGGRLEQYF. As DNA, the CDR3 is TGTGCCAGCAGGCAAACAGGGGGCAGGCTCGAGCAGTACTTC.

Comments on this clonotype: At one of its ends the junction is not consistent with the germline gene, which may arise from a read error. The rearrangement uses TRBV29-1 and TRBJ2-1, with D maybe TRBD1 (6 bases). The germline gives CDR1 SQVTM, CDR2 ANQGSEA. The CDR3 covers 15 residues. The CDR3 DNA reads TGCAGCGCGAACGGTTGGGACAACCCAAGCGGTGAGCAGTTTTTC. Translated, it gives CSANGWDNPSGEQFF.

This clonotype was seen once. At one boundary the junction diverges from the germline segment, which might be a read error. The V gene is TRBV11-1, the J gene TRBJ1-6; D uncertain. Germline V gives CDR1 SGHAT, CDR2 FQDESV (reference sequence). The CDR3 is made up of 17 amino acids. The CDR3 reads CASSPLDTIGYNSPLRF. The CDR3 DNA reads as TGTGCCAGCAGCCCGCTCGACACAATAGGCTATAATTCACCCCTCCGCTTT.

This clonotype came up many times. The chain links TRBV9 to TRBJ1-2; D is perhaps TRBD1 (6 bases). Trimming took 5 bases from V and 6 from J, leaving 8 bases between them. Germline V CDR1 and CDR2: SGDLS, YYNGEE. The CDR3 runs 11 residues. The CDR3 is CASRQGDGYTF. The CDR3 DNA follows: TGTGCCAGCAGACAGGGTGATGGCTACACCTTC.

This chain uses TRBV7-9 with TRBJ2-1; D remains ambiguous. The CDR3 extends over 12 amino acids. CDR1 and CDR2 from the germline V gene are SEHNR and FQNEAQ (reference sequence). The germline V and J ends were trimmed by 5 bases and 10 bases, with 12 bases remaining between them. Here the CDR3 DNA reads TGTGCCAGCAGCCAACGAGACCTCGAGCAGTTCTTC. Amino acid sequence: CASSQRDLEQFF. The full variable domain, rest sourced from reference TRBV7-9 and TRBJ2-1, is DTGVSQNPRHKITKRGQNVTFRCDPISEHNRLYWYRQTLGQGPEFLTYFQNEAQLEKSRLLSDRFSAERPKGSFSTLEIQRTEQGDSAMYLCASSQRDLEQFFGPGTRLTVL.